Presented here are 20 T cell receptor beta chains from one specimen sequenced in a study of healthy donors' naive CD4 and CD8 T cells. Starting from around 500 ng of total RNA, TCR libraries were made with linear amplification. TCRdb itself ran the reads through MiXCR, one entry per CDR3 protein. This table holds about 180,000 distinct CDR3 sequences, over 60% found once. Sequenced: naive CD4+ and CD8+ T cells sorted from blood, pooled from several donors. The receptor source for this set is a pool of human donors in good health; the sample pools cells from several healthy donors.

This chain's CDR3 is CASSLRSPAYNSPLHF. The CDR3 coding sequence is TGTGCCAGCAGCCTCAGGTCGCCGGCCTATAATTCACCCCTCCACTTT. The chain couples TRBV7-2 to TRBJ1-6; D remains ambiguous. The germline V gene has CDR1 SGHTA and CDR2 FQGNSA. Trimming pared 5 bases from V and 2 bases from J, leaving 13 bases between. This CDR3 spans 16 amino acids.

This clonotype was seen more than once but under ten times. The rearrangement uses TRBV27 and TRBJ2-3; D gene unclear. The V gene's germline CDR1 is MNHEY and CDR2 SMNVEV (reference sequence). The V end lost 5 bases, the J end lost 2 bases, and 14 bases lay between the germline ends. The CDR3 consists of 15 residues. The CDR3 sequence is CASSPLRGNTDTQYF. The CDR3 nucleotides read TGTGCCAGCAGTCCCCTCAGAGGAAACACAGATACGCAGTATTTT.

CDR3 sequence (DNA): TGTGCCAGCAGCTTTAGCGGGAGGGGACCAGATACGCAGTATTTT. Its protein product is CASSFSGRGPDTQYF. The chain uses TRBV7-8 and TRBJ2-3; 11 positions match TRBD2. Germline CDR1 SGHVS, CDR2 FQNEAQ. CDR3 size: 15 residues. V shed 3 bases, J shed 4 bases, and the junction held 3 bases outside the gene matches. Together with reference TRBV7-8 and TRBJ2-3, the CDR3 gives the full variable domain: GAGVSQSPRYKVAKRGQDVALRCDPISGHVSLFWYQQALGQGPEFLTYFQNEAQLDKSGLPSDRFFAERPEGSVSTLKIQRTQQEDSAVYLCASSFSGRGPDTQYFGPGTRLTVL.

The chain combines TRBV5-1 with TRBJ2-7; D is ambiguous. Germline V lookup: CDR1 SGHRS, CDR2 YFSETQ. V was trimmed by 0 bases and J by 4 bases, leaving 2 bases between them. The CDR3 sequence is 11 residues long. Here the CDR3 reads CASSLEYEQYF. CDR3 DNA sequence: TGCGCCAGCAGCTTGGAGTACGAGCAGTACTTC. Variable domain in full (rest from reference TRBV5-1 and TRBJ2-7): KAGVTQTPRYLIKTRGQQVTLSCSPISGHRSVSWYQQTPGQGLQFLFEYFSETQRNKGNFPGRFSGRQFSNSRSEMNVSTLELGDSALYLCASSLEYEQYFGPGTRLTVT.

CDR3 in amino acids: CASSYARVGETQYF. In DNA, the CDR3 is TGTGCCAGCAGTTACGCCAGGGTTGGTGAGACCCAGTACTTC. This chain joins TRBV6-6 and TRBJ2-5; TRBD1 might be the D (5 bases). Germline V CDR1 and CDR2: MNHNY, SVGAGI (reference sequence). CDR3 length: 14 residues. Trimming took off 2 bases at V and 5 bases at J, with 12 bases between the two ends.

The chain combines TRBV19 with TRBJ1-2; the D is unclear. The ends were cut back, 5 bases at V and 8 bases at J, with 6 bases in the middle. CDR3 size: 10 residues. The germline V gene has CDR1 LNHDA and CDR2 SQIVND (reference sequence). The CDR3 DNA reads as TGTGCCAGTAGTGCCGCCGGCTACACCTTC. Protein product: CASSAAGYTF.

The J gene is TRBJ2-5, the V gene TRBV19; the D gene is possibly TRBD2 (6 bases). The CDR3 spans 16 residues. The V gene's germline CDR1 is LNHDA and CDR2 SQIVND (reference sequence). V lost 6 bases and J lost 3, with 20 bases in between. DNA for the CDR3: TGTGCCAGTAGGCCGCGGGCGTCGGGGGAGAAAGAGACCCAGTACTTC. This sequence encodes CASRPRASGEKETQYF.

This clonotype was observed a few times. The chain joins TRBV24-1 to TRBJ2-3; TRBD2 might be the D (7 bases). V was pared by 4 bases and J by 6 bases, with 16 bases between. This CDR3 spans 15 amino acids. Per germline, CDR1 KGHDR and CDR2 SFDVKD. The CDR3 is CATSDGGPRTDTQYF. The CDR3, as DNA: TGTGCCACCAGTGACGGGGGGCCGAGGACGGATACGCAGTATTTT.

This chain links TRBV30 with TRBJ1-6, with 7 bases identical to TRBD1. V was pared by 4 bases and J by 7 bases, with 7 bases of the junction left unmatched. CDR3 size: 14 residues. Per germline, CDR1 GTSNPN and CDR2 SVGIG (reference sequence). CDR3 residues: CAWTRDSINSPLHF. The CDR3 DNA sequence: TGTGCCTGGACTCGGGACAGCATCAATTCACCCCTCCACTTT.

This clonotype appeared a few times. V usage is TRBV29-1 and J usage is TRBJ1-1, with D unresolved. V dropped 0 bases and J dropped 10 bases, with 12 bases sitting between them. The CDR3 covers 12 residues. Germline V gene data show CDR1 as SQVTM and CDR2 as ANQGSEA. The CDR3 is CSVEDRAPGAFF. In DNA form, the CDR3 reads TGCAGCGTTGAAGATCGGGCTCCGGGAGCTTTCTTT.

The J gene is TRBJ1-1, the V gene TRBV18, with D perhaps matching TRBD1 (6 bases). Germline V gene data show CDR1 as KGHSH and CDR2 as LQKENI. Trimming removed 4 bases from V and 3 bases from J, with 12 bases in between. The CDR3 contains 14 residues. The CDR3: CASSRRGGDTEAFF. The CDR3 nucleotides read TGTGCCAGCTCACGGCGCGGGGGCGACACTGAAGCTTTCTTT.

The chain employs TRBV30 and TRBJ2-7; 10 bases agree with TRBD2. The V gene end was trimmed by 0 bases and the J gene end by 9 bases; junction bases not matched to a gene: 11. CDR3 length equals 15 residues. The germline V gene encodes CDR1 GTSNPN and CDR2 SVGIG (reference sequence). CDR3: CAWSVRVAGGFAQYF. The CDR3 region has the DNA TGTGCCTGGAGTGTACGGGTAGCGGGAGGTTTTGCGCAGTACTTC.

The genes are TRBV20-1 and TRBJ2-4; 7 bases are shared with TRBD1. This CDR3 has 11 residues. V gave up 1 base and J gave up 9 bases; unmatched junction bases: 0. Germline V gene lookup returns CDR1 DFQATT and CDR2 SNEGSKA (reference sequence). CDR3 loop: CSARGQGIQYF. CDR3 in DNA: TGCAGTGCTAGAGGACAGGGCATTCAGTACTTC.

About this clonotype itself: An end of the junction differs from the germline gene, which may be a read error. This chain joins TRBV29-1 and TRBJ1-1; a weak D match, TRBD1 (5 bases). Germline V gene sequence: CDR1 SQVTM, CDR2 ANQGSEA. This CDR3 has 14 residues. This CDR3 reads CSVQDSPLNTEAFF. CDR3 sequence (DNA): TGCAGCGTTCAAGACAGCCCCTTGAACACTGAAGCTTTCTTT.

The chain has TRBV6-2 or TRBV6-3 and TRBJ2-2; D gene unclear. The germline gives CDR1 MNHEY, CDR2 SVGEGT. Trimming stripped 1 base from V and 3 bases from J, with 0 bases between. The CDR3 sequence is 12 residues long. The CDR3 sequence: CASSYYTGELFF. Written as DNA, the CDR3 is TGTGCCAGCAGTTACTACACCGGGGAGCTGTTTTTT.

V and J are TRBV6-5 and TRBJ2-1; possibly TRBD1 or TRBD2 for D (6 bases each). Germline CDR1 reads MNHEY; CDR2 reads SVGAGI. The CDR3 spans 18 residues. Trimming cost V 2 bases and J 9 bases, with 26 bases left between them. CDR3 region: CASSYKGRGQGVRGEQFF. In DNA form, the CDR3 reads TGTGCCAGCAGTTACAAGGGACGGGGGCAAGGGGTAAGGGGTGAGCAGTTCTTC.

V and J are TRBV19 and TRBJ2-7; D ambiguous. The CDR3 has 14 amino acids. Germline V gives CDR1 LNHDA, CDR2 SQIVND (reference sequence). The V and J ends lost 4 bases and 2 bases respectively, with 12 bases between them. CDR3 amino acids: CASSTFGRTYEQYF. CDR3 in DNA: TGTGCCAGTAGTACCTTCGGCAGGACCTACGAGCAGTACTTC.

Only a few counts were recorded for this clonotype. The gene calls are TRBV27 and TRBJ2-5; D may match TRBD1 or TRBD2 (5 bases each). CDR3 length: 16 amino acids. V dropped 4 bases and J dropped 2 bases, with 17 bases sitting between them. Germline values: CDR1 MNHEY, CDR2 SMNVEV (reference sequence). The CDR3, as DNA: TGTGCCAGCAGTTCCCTTCCCCGGGACCGACAAGAGACCCAGTACTTC. Protein sequence: CASSSLPRDRQETQYF.

This chain connects TRBV10-2 to TRBJ1-5, with 8 bases identical to TRBD1. Germline CDR1 reads WSHSY; CDR2 reads SAAADI. Germline trimming cut 7 bases from V and 2 bases from J; bases unmatched to any gene: 4. The CDR3 totals 14 residues. CDR3 in DNA: TGCGCCAGCACCAAACAGGGGGGCAATCAGCCCCAGCATTTT. The encoded protein is CASTKQGGNQPQHF.

This rearrangement joins TRBV24-1 to TRBJ1-2; 11 nucleotides match TRBD1. After removal of 9 bases from V and 8 bases from J, the junction contained 4 bases not matched to a gene. This CDR3 has 12 residues. Germline lookup yields CDR1 KGHDR and CDR2 SFDVKD. The CDR3 sequence: CATVGQGAGYTF. The CDR3 DNA sequence: TGTGCCACCGTCGGACAGGGGGCGGGCTACACCTTC.